Listed below are T cell receptor beta chains from one sample, sequenced in a study of identical twins. TCRdb reprocessed the 5' RACE reads with MiXCR, giving one entry per CDR3 protein. The sample contains 150,000 or so distinct CDR3 sequences, 3.5% of which appear only once. The sequencing input was memory T cells sorted from blood. The receptor set was obtained from a young man in good health. Each CDR3 is given with its conserved first and last residue. A D gene is named only where the DNA matches it firmly. Size is stated for part of the rows, as once, few or many counts, or as a class when the clone is expanded.

d_call	v_call	j_call	clone_size	cdr3_nt	cdr3_aa
TRBD2	TRBV5-1	TRBJ2-5	few	TGCGCCAGCACCCCGGGGGGGGAAGAGACCCAGTACTTC	CASTPGGEETQYF
TRBD1	TRBV7-7	TRBJ2-2	many	TGTGCCAGCAGCCGTAGTAAGGGAAACAGGGGGACCGGGGAGCTGTTTTTT	CASSRSKGNRGTGELFF
-	TRBV29-1	TRBJ1-5	many	TGCAGCGTTGGCGAGGTGAATCAGCCCCAGCATTTT	CSVGEVNQPQHF
TRBD2	TRBV12-3/TRBV12-4	TRBJ2-7	many	TGTGCCAGCAGTTTATCAGCGGGAGGGCCCAACGAGCAGTACTTC	CASSLSAGGPNEQYF
-	TRBV5-5	TRBJ2-1	many	TGTGCCAGCAGACTGGCTGGGACGCTTTCCTACAATGAGCAGTTCTTC	CASRLAGTLSYNEQFF
-	TRBV5-5	TRBJ1-5	few	TGTGCCAGCAGCGGGATGTCGGGGGGGAATCAGCCCCAGCATTTT	CASSGMSGGNQPQHF
TRBD1	TRBV27	TRBJ2-4	many	TGTGCCAGCAGTTTAAGTGGTGTCGGGACAGGGAAAAACATTCAGTACTTC	CASSLSGVGTGKNIQYF
-	TRBV10-3	TRBJ2-7	many	TGTGCCATCAGTGAACCTCGGGGCCCGAACTACGAGCAGTACTTC	CAISEPRGPNYEQYF
TRBD2	TRBV20-1	TRBJ2-7	many	TGCAGTGCCCTAGCTAGCGGGAGCTACGAGCAGTACTTC	CSALASGSYEQYF
-	TRBV29-1	TRBJ2-6	many	TGCAGCGTCGCCCTGGGGGACACTCTGACTTTC	CSVALGDTLTF
-	TRBV7-2	TRBJ1-2	many	TGTGCCAGCAGCCCCGACGGGTTAGGAGGCTACACCTTC	CASSPDGLGGYTF
-	TRBV19	TRBJ1-1	-	TGTGCCAGTAAAATCTCGGGGTCTGAAGCTTTCTTT	CASKISGSEAFF
TRBD1	TRBV13	TRBJ1-2	many	TGTGCCAGCAGCTCCCGGACAGGCTATGGCTACACCTTC	CASSSRTGYGYTF
TRBD2	TRBV14	TRBJ2-3	many	TGTGCCAGCAGCCAGACGACTAGCGCAGATACGCAGTATTTT	CASSQTTSADTQYF
-	TRBV5-1	TRBJ2-1	many	TGCGCCAGCAGATTTGTGTGGGGTGAGCAGTTCTTC	CASRFVWGEQFF
TRBD1	TRBV28	TRBJ1-5	many	TGTGCCAGCAGTGTAGGGACAGGGGGGTCTTTTTTT	CASSVGTGGSFF
-	TRBV12-3/TRBV12-4	TRBJ2-5	many	TGTGCCAGCAGTTTTATCCAAGAGACCCAGTACTTC	CASSFIQETQYF
-	TRBV4-3	TRBJ2-1	many	TGCGCCAGCAGCCAAGATTTGGGAAATTCCTACAATGAGCAGTTCTTC	CASSQDLGNSYNEQFF
TRBD2	TRBV7-2	TRBJ2-3	many	TGTGCCAGCAGCGTTACTAGCGGCCGCACAGATACGCAGTATTTT	CASSVTSGRTDTQYF
TRBD2	TRBV6-1	TRBJ2-2	many	TGTGCCAGCAGTGACGGCGGGACTAGCAGGAACACCGGGGAGCTGTTTTTT	CASSDGGTSRNTGELFF
TRBD1	TRBV16	TRBJ1-4	many	TGTGCCAGCAGCCAGCGCGACAGGGCGACTGAAAAACTGTTTTTT	CASSQRDRATEKLFF
-	TRBV14	TRBJ1-5	few	TGTGCCAGCAGCCACCAGCAGCCCCAGCATTTT	CASSHQQPQHF
-	TRBV12-3/TRBV12-4	TRBJ1-3	many	TGTGCCAGCGCCTCAACCCGAAACACCATATATTTT	CASASTRNTIYF
TRBD2	TRBV7-8	TRBJ2-1	many	TGTGCCAGCGGCCCAACTAGCGGGATTTACAATGAGCAGTTCTTC	CASGPTSGIYNEQFF
TRBD2	TRBV6-5	TRBJ2-3	many	TGTGCCACAAAGCGGGAAACGCAGTATTTT	CATKRETQYF
TRBD1	TRBV15	TRBJ1-5	many	TGTGCCACCAGCAGAGATAGACAGGGGACTTCTCGCTATAGCAATCAGCCCCAGCATTTT	CATSRDRQGTSRYSNQPQHF
TRBD1	TRBV28	TRBJ2-6	-	TGTGCCAGCAGTTTTGCGGACAGGCCTTCCGGGGCCAACGTCCTGACTTTC	CASSFADRPSGANVLTF
-	TRBV5-1	TRBJ1-5	many	TGCGCCAGCAGCTTGGATGGGGTTAGCAATCAGCCCCAGCATTTT	CASSLDGVSNQPQHF
TRBD2	TRBV11-2	TRBJ2-1	many	TGTGCCAGCAGCGCCCCCGGGTTAGCGGGAAGCTCCTACAATGAGCAGTTCTTC	CASSAPGLAGSSYNEQFF
-	TRBV11-3	TRBJ2-3	-	TGTGCCAGCAGTAAAGGAGGGGACACAGATACGCAGTATTTT	CASSKGGDTDTQYF
-	TRBV18	TRBJ2-3	-	TGTGCCAGCTCACCCGGATTCACAGATACGCAGTATTTT	CASSPGFTDTQYF
-	TRBV10-3	TRBJ2-2	many	TGTGCCATCAGTGAGTTAGGACTTTCCACCGGGGAGCTGTTTTTT	CAISELGLSTGELFF
TRBD1	TRBV6-1	TRBJ2-2	many	TGTGCCAGCAGTAGAAGGGGGCGCCGGTCCGGGGAGCTGTTTTTT	CASSRRGRRSGELFF
-	TRBV20-1	TRBJ2-7	many	TGCAGTGCTCGAGAGGGCGAGCAGTACTTC	CSAREGEQYF
TRBD1	TRBV10-3	TRBJ2-3	few	TGTGCCATCAGTGAGCCGGGACAGCTCCGAGATACGCAGTATTTT	CAISEPGQLRDTQYF
-	TRBV7-2	TRBJ2-1	many	TGTGCCAGCAGCCTGGGGGTATTTGGGAATGAGCAGTTCTTC	CASSLGVFGNEQFF
TRBD2	TRBV9	TRBJ2-3	many	TGTGCCAGCAGCGGGGGGGGTGCCTCCACAGATACGCAGTATTTT	CASSGGGASTDTQYF
-	TRBV5-1	TRBJ2-1	-	TGCGCCAGCAGCTTGGGTCCTGTAAGCTCCTACAATGAGCAGTTCTTC	CASSLGPVSSYNEQFF
-	TRBV6-4	TRBJ2-3	many	TGTGCCAGCAGTCGAGGGGTTCTCACAGATACGCAGTATTTT	CASSRGVLTDTQYF
-	TRBV5-6	TRBJ1-2	many	TGTGCCAGCAGCCCCTACGGCTATGGCTACACCTTC	CASSPYGYGYTF
-	TRBV3-1	TRBJ2-2	many	TGTGCCAGCAGCCAAGATTTGACTAGAGCCGGGGAGCTGTTTTTT	CASSQDLTRAGELFF
-	TRBV7-8	TRBJ1-5	-	TGTGCCAGCAGCTTTACGCGGGGTTTGGGCAATCAGCCCCAGCATTTT	CASSFTRGLGNQPQHF
-	TRBV5-1	TRBJ2-1	many	TGCGCCAGCAGCTTGGCTCTGGGGGGAGACGAGCAGTTCTTC	CASSLALGGDEQFF
-	TRBV20-1	TRBJ2-1	-	TGCAGTGTGTTCGGCGAGTCCGGGCAGTTCTTC	CSVFGESGQFF
TRBD1	TRBV15	TRBJ2-7	many	TGTGCCACCAGCAGAGTACAGGGGGCCCTCTACGAGCAGTACTTC	CATSRVQGALYEQYF
TRBD1	TRBV29-1	TRBJ1-4	many	TGCAGCGTTCCCATAGGGGGCCTTAATGAAAAACTGTTTTTT	CSVPIGGLNEKLFF
-	TRBV7-2	TRBJ2-1	many	TGTGCCAGCAGCTTAGTTGGGACCCAATACAATGAGCAGTTCTTC	CASSLVGTQYNEQFF
-	TRBV18	TRBJ2-3	few	TGTGCCAGCTCCCCCCTCAACGGATTAGATACGCAGTATTTT	CASSPLNGLDTQYF
-	TRBV30	TRBJ1-2	many	TGTGCCTGGAGTCCGGACGGTTTGTCTGGCTACACCTTC	CAWSPDGLSGYTF
TRBD1	TRBV28	TRBJ2-2	many	TGTGCCACCGAGGACAGGGGGCCTCGGGAGCTGTTTTTT	CATEDRGPRELFF
-	TRBV5-1	TRBJ2-3	many	TGCGCCAGCAGCTTGATGACAGATACGCAGTATTTT	CASSLMTDTQYF
-	TRBV11-2	TRBJ2-5	many	TGTGCCAGCAGCTTAGGTCGGAAGTACCAAGAGACCCAGTACTTC	CASSLGRKYQETQYF
-	TRBV11-2	TRBJ2-2	few	TGTGCCAGCAAGGGGTGGGGGCGAAGAGGGAACACCGGGGAGCTGTTTTTT	CASKGWGRRGNTGELFF
TRBD1	TRBV5-1	TRBJ1-6	many	TGCGCCAGCAGCCTTGACGGGACAGGGCTCCCACCCCTCCACTTT	CASSLDGTGLPPLHF